The entry below gives a single T cell receptor beta chain sequence along with its context. Antigen: not known. Germline trimming cut 6 bases from V and 8 bases from J; bases unmatched to any gene: 7. This CDR3 spans 13 amino acids. Per the germline V gene, CDR1 is MDHEN and CDR2 is SYDVKM. The data originate from a study of shared clonotypes between healthy human individuals. It was into CD45RA+ naive and CD45RA-negative memory subsets that the CD4+ cells were split. The study's findings and limits: Generation of non-shared clonotypes was less probable than generation of clonotypes shared by all four donors. For naive CD4 cells, around 5% of clonotypes were shared across a handful of donors.

In the authors' methods: ImmunoSEQ sequences covered only the junction and lacked quality scores; filtering therefore differed. Produced via immunoSEQ multiplex PCR; TCRdb's table is partial and in-frame only. D and trimming come from the DNA, and the V and J calls and clone size come from that table. The sample shows about 360,000 clones, more than 60% of them seen only once. The sequence was obtained from a man in his thirties or forties in good health. What was sequenced was memory CD4+ T cells sorted from blood. Documented subset: CD45RA-negative fraction. The chain couples TRBV28 to TRBJ2-1, with 7 bases matching TRBD1. DNA for the CDR3: TGTGCCAGCAGAAGCAGGGGGTCGCATGAGCAGTTCTTC. Translating it yields CASRSRGSHEQFF.